A single sample is the source of the 27 T cell receptor beta chains below, sequenced in a study of shared clonotypes between healthy human individuals. The repertoire was sequenced with immunoSEQ multiplex PCR; TCRdb's copy has only in-frame clones and lacks some. The sample holds approximately 2,000,000 clones, around 90% seen once. Sequenced input: naive CD4+ T cells from PBMCs. Stated subset: CD45RA+ positively selected. The receptors were sampled from a man aged 18 to 30 in good health. Some clones in this sample may be carry-over from other donors' samples.

The chain uses TRBV7-9 and TRBJ2-7; the match to TRBD2 covers 9 bases. The CDR3 has 17 residues. Germline values: CDR1 SEHNR, CDR2 FQNEAQ (reference sequence). V dropped 2 bases and J dropped 7; count of bases not matched to a gene: 15. As DNA, the CDR3 is TGTGCCAGCAGCTTAAATAGCGGGAGTCCCTCGAGGGGGGAGCAGTACTTC. Its translation: CASSLNSGSPSRGEQYF. The full variable domain, in which reference TRBV7-9 and TRBJ2-7 provide the parts outside the CDR3, is DTGVSQNPRHKITKRGQNVTFRCDPISEHNRLYWYRQTLGQGPEFLTYFQNEAQLEKSRLLSDRFSAERPKGSFSTLEIQRTEQGDSAMYLCASSLNSGSPSRGEQYFGPGTRLTVT.

The rearrangement links TRBV9 to TRBJ1-2; D gene ambiguous. The ends were cut back, 0 bases at V and 7 bases at J, with 10 bases in the middle. This CDR3 comprises 13 residues. The germline V gene has CDR1 SGDLS and CDR2 YYNGEE. CDR3 sequence (DNA): TGTGCCAGCAGCGTAGGACTCTCTGGTGGCTACACCTTC. Translation gives CASSVGLSGGYTF. Looking up the rest from reference TRBV9 and TRBJ1-2 gives the full variable domain: DSGVTQTPKHLITATGQRVTLRCSPRSGDLSVYWYQQSLDQGLQFLIQYYNGEERAKGNILERFSAQQFPDLHSELNLSSLELGDSALYFCASSVGLSGGYTFGSGTRLTVV.

The J gene is TRBJ2-5, the V gene TRBV7-7; D unclear. V shed 0 bases and J shed 5 bases, with 7 bases lying between them. This CDR3 region has 13 residues. Germline values: CDR1 SSHAT, CDR2 FNYEAQ (reference sequence). The CDR3 sequence: CASSLAIGETQYF. The CDR3 region has the DNA TGTGCCAGCAGCTTAGCAATTGGGGAGACCCAGTACTTC.

V usage is TRBV6-5 and J usage is TRBJ2-5; D perhaps matches TRBD2 (5 bases). Germline CDR1 reads MNHEY; CDR2 reads SVGAGI. The CDR3 totals 15 residues. Trimming pared 6 bases from V and 1 base from J, leaving 15 bases between. This chain's CDR3 is CASSPYLAVQETQYF. CDR3 DNA: TGTGCCAGCAGCCCCTACCTAGCCGTCCAAGAGACCCAGTACTTC.

The chain recombines TRBV30 with TRBJ2-1, with D perhaps given as TRBD1 or TRBD2 (5 bases each). The CDR3 spans 14 residues. Trimming removed 3 bases at V and 4 bases at J, with 13 bases between. CDR1 is GTSNPN, CDR2 SVGIG, per germline (reference sequence). The CDR3 loop is CAWSGYRRYNEQFF. As DNA, the CDR3 is TGTGCCTGGAGCGGGTACAGGAGGTACAATGAGCAGTTCTTC.

The J gene is TRBJ2-6, the V gene TRBV4-3; D remains ambiguous. Trimming left V 4 bases short and J 5 bases short, with 12 bases between. Germline CDR1 is LGHNA and CDR2 is YSLEER. The CDR3 contains 15 residues. The CDR3 here is CASSPQLVRANVLTF. As DNA, the CDR3 is TGCGCCAGCAGCCCTCAGTTAGTTAGGGCCAACGTCCTGACTTTC.

CDR3 sequence: CASSFQSGLNQPQHF. Written as DNA, the CDR3 is TGTGCCAGCAGTTTCCAATCGGGGCTCAATCAGCCCCAGCATTTT. The chain links TRBV28 to TRBJ1-5; the D gene is possibly TRBD1 (5 bases). Trimming left V 3 bases short and J 3 bases short, with 12 bases between. Germline V CDR1 and CDR2: MDHEN, SYDVKM. The CDR3 runs 15 residues.

The gene calls are TRBV28 and TRBJ2-5, with D perhaps matching TRBD2 (7 bases). In germline, CDR1 is MDHEN, CDR2 SYDVKM. This CDR3 is 14 amino acids long. Deletions cut 8 bases from V and 5 bases from J, with 18 bases between. CDR3 DNA sequence: TGTGCCAGCTCCTTTGGAGGGGGAGGGGAGACCCAGTACTTC. It codes for CASSFGGGGETQYF.

For this clone: The sample carries other DNA sequences with the same CDR3. The chain combines TRBV7-2 with TRBJ2-7; no clear D. The CDR3 has 14 residues. Trimming removed 1 base from V and 1 base from J, with 8 bases in between. CDR1 and CDR2 from the germline V gene are SGHTA and FQGNSA. In DNA, the CDR3 is TGTGCCAGCAGCTTAGAGGCCGTTTCCTACGAGCAGTACTTC. Its translation: CASSLEAVSYEQYF.

V and J are TRBV7-9 and TRBJ1-2, with D hard to call. The CDR3 is 16 amino acids. V lost 2 bases, J lost 7 bases, and 20 bases lay in between. CDR1 is SEHNR and CDR2 is FQNEAQ in the germline V gene (reference sequence). This chain's CDR3 is CASSLSFGPGSSGYTF. The CDR3 region has the DNA TGTGCCAGCAGCTTATCATTCGGGCCGGGTTCGTCTGGCTACACCTTC.

The chain employs TRBV28 and TRBJ1-1, with no clear D. The V end was cut by 2 bases, the J end by 4 bases, with 14 bases between. The germline V gene has CDR1 MDHEN and CDR2 SYDVKM. This CDR3 spans 15 amino acids. The CDR3 reads CASSLPGNRGTEAFF. Written as DNA, the CDR3 is TGTGCCAGCAGTTTACCCGGAAACCGGGGCACTGAAGCTTTCTTT.

This clone was counted once. This chain links TRBV6-6 with TRBJ2-7, with 11 nucleotides matching TRBD1. V was pared by 2 bases and J by 7 bases, with 4 bases of the junction left unmatched. Germline assignment: CDR1 MNHNY and CDR2 SVGAGI (reference sequence). This CDR3 spans 14 amino acids. CDR3 DNA: TGTGCCAGCAGTTACGGACAGGGGGCATCGGAGCAGTACTTC. This encodes CASSYGQGASEQYF.

The rearrangement uses TRBV11-2 and TRBJ1-4; D gene uncertain. The CDR3 runs 15 residues. Trimming cost V 5 bases and J 3 bases, with 13 bases left between them. The germline CDR1 and CDR2 sequences are SGHAT and FQNNGV. The CDR3 sequence: CASSRVGLSNEKLFF. CDR3 DNA: TGTGCCAGCAGCCGGGTCGGATTATCTAATGAAAAACTGTTTTTT.

The V and J genes are TRBV29-1 and TRBJ1-1, with D perhaps TRBD1 (6 bases). The length of the CDR3 is 15 residues. The V end lost 4 bases, the J end lost 0 bases, and 15 bases lay between the germline ends. Germline assignment: CDR1 SQVTM and CDR2 ANQGSEA. Written as DNA, the CDR3 is TGCAGCGTTGGCCCTACAGGGTCCATGAACACTGAAGCTTTCTTT. Its translation is CSVGPTGSMNTEAFF.

This chain joins TRBV7-9 and TRBJ1-6; D unclear. The CDR3 loop spans 15 amino acids. V lost 1 base and J 6 bases, leaving 10 bases between the germline ends. Germline V CDR1 and CDR2: SEHNR, FQNEAQ (reference sequence). CDR3 sequence (DNA): TGTGCCAGCAGCTTAGGGCATCCAACTAATTCACCCCTCCACTTT. Protein product: CASSLGHPTNSPLHF.

As regards this clone: This sample also contains other DNA sequences that code for the same CDR3. The chain couples TRBV7-9 to TRBJ2-5; D is unclear. Trimming left V 2 bases short and J 4 bases short, with 8 bases between. The V gene's germline CDR1 is SEHNR and CDR2 FQNEAQ (reference sequence). The CDR3 totals 13 residues. In nucleotides, the CDR3 is TGTGCCAGCAGCTTATCTGGGGTAGAGACCCAGTACTTC. It encodes CASSLSGVETQYF.

This chain connects TRBV7-2 to TRBJ2-2; D is ambiguous. This CDR3 has 11 residues. Trimming pared 6 bases from V and 8 bases from J, leaving 7 bases between. Per germline, CDR1 SGHTA and CDR2 FQGNSA. The CDR3 protein is CASRGEGELFF. DNA for the CDR3: TGTGCCAGCAGAGGCGAGGGGGAGCTGTTTTTT.

As for this clone: Distinct nucleotide sequences in the sample also encode this CDR3. CDR3 region: CASSSGLAGRYEQYF. In DNA, the CDR3 is TGTGCCAGCAGCTCGGGACTAGCGGGGAGGTACGAGCAGTACTTC. The V gene is TRBV7-2, the J gene TRBJ2-7; 13 bases align to TRBD2. Germline values: CDR1 SGHTA, CDR2 FQGNSA. J was trimmed by 4 bases and V by 4 bases; bases with no gene match: 4. The CDR3 covers 15 residues.

This chain links TRBV2 with TRBJ2-7; 9 nucleotides align to TRBD2. The V and J ends lost 5 bases and 4 bases, in that order; junction bases with no gene match: 9. CDR3 length: 15 residues. In germline, CDR1 is SNHLY, CDR2 FYNNEI. The CDR3 sequence: CASSPRAGGPYEQYF. The DNA for the CDR3 is TGTGCCAGCAGTCCCCGGGCGGGAGGGCCTTACGAGCAGTACTTC. The entire variable domain, with the rest obtained from reference TRBV2 and TRBJ2-7, is as follows: EPEVTQTPSHQVTQMGQEVILRCVPISNHLYFYWYRQILGQKVEFLVSFYNNEISEKSEIFDDQFSVERPDGSNFTLKIRSTKLEDSAMYFCASSPRAGGPYEQYFGPGTRLTVT.

The rearrangement uses TRBV27 and TRBJ2-3; 7 bases match TRBD2. The V and J ends lost 5 bases and 2 bases, in that order; junction bases with no gene match: 13. CDR1 is MNHEY, CDR2 SMNVEV, per germline (reference sequence). This CDR3 is 17 amino acids long. In DNA form, the CDR3 reads TGTGCCAGCAGTCTAGGCCCTTCTAGCGGATTCACAGATACGCAGTATTTT. As protein: CASSLGPSSGFTDTQYF.

The chain is built from TRBV6-1 and TRBJ2-5, with TRBD1 identical over 7 bases. Looked up from germline, CDR1 is MNHNS and CDR2 is SASEGT. V trimming: 8 bases; J trimming: 5 bases; junction bases outside the gene matches: 8. The CDR3 sequence is 13 residues long. In DNA form, the CDR3 reads TGTGCCAGCGGCTGGGACAGAGCGGAGACCCAGTACTTC. Translation gives CASGWDRAETQYF.

The chain is built from TRBV9 and TRBJ2-1; D is unresolved. V was pared by 3 bases and J by 8 bases, with 15 bases between. The germline V gene encodes CDR1 SGDLS and CDR2 YYNGEE. The CDR3 totals 14 residues. The CDR3 protein is CASSAPLVNHEQFF. The CDR3 DNA is TGTGCCAGCAGCGCCCCCTTAGTGAACCATGAGCAGTTCTTC.

This chain uses TRBV2 with TRBJ1-4; possible D gene TRBD1, 5 bases. CDR1 SNHLY and CDR2 FYNNEI come from the germline V gene. There are 15 residues in the CDR3. V was clipped by 4 bases and J by 6 bases, with 15 bases between them. The CDR3 DNA follows: TGTGCCAGCAGTGTCTGGGGGTCGGGTGATGAAAAACTGTTTTTT. The encoded protein is CASSVWGSGDEKLFF.

The CDR3 sequence is CASSRGGPLNAGELFF. DNA for the CDR3: TGTGCCAGTAGTAGGGGGGGACCTCTCAACGCCGGGGAGCTGTTTTTT. The chain employs TRBV19 and TRBJ2-2; 7 positions agree with TRBD2. Per germline, CDR1 LNHDA and CDR2 SQIVND (reference sequence). The trim removed 4 bases at V and 6 bases at J, leaving 11 bases unmatched. The CDR3 length is 16 residues.

This chain joins TRBV2 and TRBJ2-2, with D hard to call. CDR3 length equals 17 residues. With 7 bases removed from V and 8 bases from J, the gap between germline ends came to 26 bases. Looked up from germline, CDR1 is SNHLY and CDR2 is FYNNEI. CDR3 region: CASKEWGSRIVGGELFF. The CDR3 region has the DNA TGTGCCAGCAAGGAGTGGGGTAGTAGGATCGTTGGGGGGGAGCTGTTTTTT.

This clone was observed a single time. The rearrangement links TRBV30 to TRBJ1-1; no firm D call. With 3 bases removed from V and 1 base from J, the gap between germline ends came to 9 bases. The CDR3 has 13 residues. The germline V gene has CDR1 GTSNPN and CDR2 SVGIG (reference sequence). CDR3 nucleotide sequence: TGTGCCTGGAGGTCGGAGTGGAACACTGAAGCTTTCTTT. This encodes CAWRSEWNTEAFF.

This chain uses TRBV19 with TRBJ1-5; D not resolved. V dropped 5 bases and J dropped 3 bases, with 20 bases sitting between them. Germline V gene lookup returns CDR1 LNHDA and CDR2 SQIVND (reference sequence). The CDR3 extends over 17 amino acids. CDR3 DNA sequence: TGTGCCAGTAGTCTCCTACTTGCAGCGGGCTACAATCAGCCCCAGCATTTT. It translates to CASSLLLAAGYNQPQHF. The entire variable domain, with the rest obtained from reference TRBV19 and TRBJ1-5, is as follows: DGGITQSPKYLFRKEGQNVTLSCEQNLNHDAMYWYRQDPGQGLRLIYYSQIVNDFQKGDIAEGYSVSREKKESFPLTVTSAQKNPTAFYLCASSLLLAAGYNQPQHFGDGTRLSIL.